These 24 T cell receptor beta chains originate from one sample sequenced in a study of blood T cell repertoires in COVID-19. The method was immunoSEQ multiplex PCR; TCRdb's version includes in-frame clones alone and lacks a portion of them. The table has 52,000 or so clones, about four fifths seen once. The sample comprised peripheral blood. The source is a human donor in a cohort sampled during active or convalescent COVID-19.

The chain joins TRBV5-4 to TRBJ2-5; 9 bases align to TRBD1. The trim removed 3 bases at V and 4 bases at J, leaving 10 bases unmatched. This CDR3 is 16 amino acids long. Per the germline V gene, CDR1 is SGHNT and CDR2 is YYREEE (reference sequence). Here the CDR3 reads CASSSTHRGRGETQYF. Written as DNA, the CDR3 is TGTGCCAGCAGCTCCACTCACAGGGGGCGCGGAGAGACCCAGTACTTC.

This chain uses TRBV2 with TRBJ1-5; unclear D gene. The CDR3 loop spans 13 amino acids. Between the trimmed V and J ends, which lost 7 bases and 4 bases, there was a span of 11 bases. CDR1 is SNHLY and CDR2 is FYNNEI in the germline V gene. The CDR3 loop reads CASTLGRNQPQHF. In nucleotides, the CDR3 is TGTGCCAGCACCCTGGGGAGGAATCAGCCCCAGCATTTT.

The chain recombines TRBV19 with TRBJ1-4, with D tentatively TRBD1 (5 bases). The germline CDR1 and CDR2 sequences are LNHDA and SQIVND (reference sequence). V lost 2 bases to trimming and J lost 14 bases, with 15 bases between them. This CDR3 comprises 13 residues. CDR3 DNA sequence: TGTGCCAGTAGTATAACCCGACAGAGGACCCTGTTTTTT. This gives the protein CASSITRQRTLFF.

This clone was detected a few times. The chain has TRBV12-3 or TRBV12-4 and TRBJ1-2; 7 nucleotides align to TRBD1. V lost 6 bases to trimming and J lost 6 bases; unmatched junction nucleotides: 4. The CDR3 sequence is 12 residues long. CDR3 bases: TGTGCCAGCAGCTCGACAGGGAATGGCTACACCTTC. Translation gives CASSSTGNGYTF.

This clone was counted only a few times. The chain recombines TRBV7-3 with TRBJ2-2, with D perhaps TRBD2 (5 bases). V shed 2 bases and J shed 5 bases, with 12 bases lying between them. This CDR3 is built from 15 residues. Germline CDR1 SGHTA, CDR2 FQGTGA. CDR3 in DNA: TGTGCCAGCAGCTTAGGGCTAGCCTTTACCGGGGAGCTGTTTTTT. Translating it yields CASSLGLAFTGELFF.

The J gene is TRBJ2-1, the V gene TRBV30, with a tentative D call TRBD1 (7 bases). The germline CDR1 and CDR2 sequences are GTSNPN and SVGIG (reference sequence). Trimming pared 4 bases from V and 6 bases from J, leaving 13 bases between. The CDR3 is 13 amino acids. The CDR3 bases are TGTGCCTGGACAAGGCAGGGGGGCAATGAGCAGTTCTTC. It specifies CAWTRQGGNEQFF.

This clone was observed a few times. The chain couples TRBV11-2 to TRBJ2-3, with a possible D match to TRBD2 (5 bases). Germline V CDR1 and CDR2: SGHAT, FQNNGV. V was shortened by 8 bases and J by 4 bases, with 19 bases between the two germline ends. The CDR3 loop spans 15 amino acids. The CDR3 region has the DNA TGTGCCAGCTCCCGCGGCCCGGGGAACGCAGATACGCAGTATTTT. The encoded protein is CASSRGPGNADTQYF.

The chain has TRBV5-6 and TRBJ1-5, with a tentative D call TRBD1 (5 bases). Germline lookup yields CDR1 SGHDT and CDR2 YYEEEE. The CDR3 is 16 amino acids. Trimming pared 0 bases from V and 2 bases from J, leaving 12 bases between. The CDR3 region has the DNA TGTGCCAGCAGCTTGGTGGGAGGGGCCGGCAATCAGCCCCAGCATTTT. Its protein product is CASSLVGGAGNQPQHF. Looking up the rest from reference TRBV5-6 and TRBJ1-5 gives the full variable domain: DAGVTQSPTHLIKTRGQQVTLRCSPKSGHDTVSWYQQALGQGPQFIFQYYEEEERQRGNFPDRFSGHQFPNYSSELNVNALLLGDSALYLCASSLVGGAGNQPQHFGDGTRLSIL.

The CDR3 DNA sequence: TGTGCCAGCAGCTTGGCACAGGGTGGGGAAAAACTGTTTTTT. This encodes CASSLAQGGEKLFF. This chain connects TRBV5-4 to TRBJ1-4; maybe TRBD1 (6 bases). CDR1 is SGHNT, CDR2 YYREEE, per germline (reference sequence). The germline V and J ends were trimmed by 0 bases and 8 bases, with 11 bases remaining between them. This CDR3 has 14 amino acids.

This chain uses TRBV6-2 or TRBV6-3 with TRBJ1-6; 7 nucleotides align to TRBD1. CDR3 length: 14 amino acids. Germline V gene sequence: CDR1 MNHEY, CDR2 SVGEGT. The V segment lost 6 bases and the J segment 3 bases; nucleotides outside the gene matches: 2. CDR3 in amino acids: CASSRQGYNSPLHF. DNA for the CDR3: TGTGCCAGCAGCAGACAGGGCTATAATTCACCCCTCCACTTT.

A few counts support this clone. The chain employs TRBV9 and TRBJ2-5; D not resolved. Germline V gene sequence: CDR1 SGDLS, CDR2 YYNGEE. The CDR3 runs to 15 residues. V dropped 0 bases and J dropped 5 bases, with 14 bases sitting between them. CDR3 nucleotide sequence: TGTGCCAGCAGCGTAGGTGGTTCTTCCCAGGAGACCCAGTACTTC. Its protein is CASSVGGSSQETQYF.

The rearrangement uses TRBV7-2 and TRBJ2-7; 8 nucleotides agree with TRBD2. This CDR3 region has 16 residues. V was pared by 5 bases and J by 7 bases, with 16 bases of the junction left unmatched. Germline V CDR1 and CDR2: SGHTA, FQGNSA. The CDR3 DNA follows: TGTGCCAGCAGCGCACGTATATTGGGGGGACTAGGGGAGCAGTACTTC. Amino acid sequence: CASSARILGGLGEQYF.

The chain is built from TRBV5-4 and TRBJ1-2; the D gene is possibly TRBD1 (5 bases). The CDR3 totals 13 residues. The V end was cut by 0 bases, the J end by 8 bases, with 11 bases between. Germline assignment: CDR1 SGHNT and CDR2 YYREEE (reference sequence). The CDR3 sequence: CASSLASGDGYTF. CDR3 sequence (DNA): TGTGCCAGCAGCTTGGCGAGCGGGGACGGCTACACCTTC. The full variable domain, with the rest looked up from reference TRBV5-4 and TRBJ1-2, is ETGVTQSPTHLIKTRGQQVTLRCSSQSGHNTVSWYQQALGQGPQFIFQYYREEENGRGNFPPRFSGLQFPNYSSELNVNALELDDSALYLCASSLASGDGYTFGSGTRLTVV.

The chain recombines TRBV15 with TRBJ2-1; the D gene is possibly TRBD2 (7 bases). The V and J ends lost 4 bases and 2 bases respectively, with 12 bases between them. CDR1 LNHNV and CDR2 YYDKDF come from the germline V gene (reference sequence). The CDR3 contains 15 residues. CDR3 nucleotides: TGTGCCACCAGCATAAGGGGGGGCGCCTACAATGAGCAGTTCTTC. Encoded protein: CATSIRGGAYNEQFF. Full variable domain (outside the CDR3, taken from reference TRBV15 and TRBJ2-1): DAMVIQNPRYQVTQFGKPVTLSCSQTLNHNVMYWYQQKSSQAPKLLFHYYDKDFNNEADTPDNFQSRRPNTSFCFLDIRSPGLGDTAMYLCATSIRGGAYNEQFFGPGTRLTVL.

This clone was seen a single time. The chain couples TRBV25-1 to TRBJ1-6; D is possibly TRBD1 (6 bases). The ends were cut back, 2 bases at V and 5 bases at J, with 10 bases in the middle. CDR1 is MGHDK and CDR2 is SYGVNS in the germline V gene. The CDR3 runs 15 residues. The CDR3 region is CASSERGANNSPLHF. In DNA form, the CDR3 reads TGTGCCAGCAGTGAACGGGGGGCGAATAATTCACCCCTCCACTTT.

The DNA of the CDR3 is TGTGCCAGCAGCTTAGTTTCTCAAGAGACCCAGTACTTC. Its translation: CASSLVSQETQYF. The chain joins TRBV7-9 to TRBJ2-5, with unresolved D. Germline loops: CDR1 SEHNR, CDR2 FQNEAQ (reference sequence). This CDR3 contains 13 residues. Trimming pared 1 base from V and 2 bases from J, leaving 5 bases between.

The gene calls are TRBV15 and TRBJ1-2, with D perhaps TRBD1 (6 bases). Germline values: CDR1 LNHNV, CDR2 YYDKDF (reference sequence). V was pared by 0 bases and J by 2 bases, with 13 bases between. This CDR3 region has 16 residues. CDR3 sequence (DNA): TGTGCCACCAGCAGAGATAGGCAGGGACAAAACTATGGCTACACCTTC. Translation: CATSRDRQGQNYGYTF.

In its sample, this clone was seen once. The chain carries TRBV7-6 and TRBJ1-5; D may be TRBD1 (6 bases). The CDR3 is 13 amino acids. V gave up 5 bases and J gave up 5 bases, with 10 bases separating them. Germline V gene lookup returns CDR1 SGHVS and CDR2 FNYEAQ. CDR3 protein: CASSAAGDQPQHF. The DNA for the CDR3 is TGTGCCAGCAGCGCCGCAGGGGATCAGCCCCAGCATTTT.

The CDR3 bases are TGTGCCAGCGAGAGGTGGGACCAAGAGACCCAGTACTTC. Translating it yields CASERWDQETQYF. V and J are TRBV25-1 and TRBJ2-5; D gene uncertain. This CDR3 is 13 amino acids long. Per germline, CDR1 MGHDK and CDR2 SYGVNS. V lost 8 bases to trimming and J lost 0 bases, with 10 bases between them.

V is TRBV7-2 and J is TRBJ1-3, with D tentatively TRBD1 (6 bases). V was shortened by 4 bases and J by 4 bases, with 8 bases between the two germline ends. The CDR3 loop spans 13 amino acids. The germline gives CDR1 SGHTA, CDR2 FQGNSA. CDR3 nucleotide sequence: TGTGCCAGCAGCTCCGACAGGGGAAACACCATATATTTT. This encodes CASSSDRGNTIYF. Together with reference TRBV7-2 and TRBJ1-3, the CDR3 gives the full variable domain: GAGVSQSPSNKVTEKGKDVELRCDPISGHTALYWYRQSLGQGLEFLIYFQGNSAPDKSGLPSDRFSAERTGGSVSTLTIQRTQQEDSAVYLCASSSDRGNTIYFGEGSWLTVV.

The rearrangement joins TRBV29-1 to TRBJ2-3, with TRBD1 as a possible D gene (5 bases). CDR1 is SQVTM, CDR2 ANQGSEA, per germline. Trimming left V 4 bases short and J 0 bases short, with 8 bases between. CDR3 size: 13 residues. DNA of the CDR3: TGCAGCGTTGTACAGGTTAGCACAGATACGCAGTATTTT. Its translation: CSVVQVSTDTQYF.

This chain uses TRBV19 with TRBJ1-5; D is perhaps TRBD1 (6 bases). The germline V gene has CDR1 LNHDA and CDR2 SQIVND (reference sequence). The CDR3 sequence is 17 residues long. With 10 bases removed from V and 2 bases from J, the gap between germline ends came to 24 bases. Here the CDR3 reads CATKPRQGLGGNQPQHF. CDR3 sequence (DNA): TGTGCCACCAAGCCCCGGCAGGGGCTAGGGGGCAATCAGCCCCAGCATTTT.

This chain links TRBV6-5 with TRBJ2-5; no firm D call. Trimming took 2 bases from V and 5 from J, leaving 12 bases between them. The CDR3 spans 14 residues. Germline values: CDR1 MNHEY, CDR2 SVGAGI. In nucleotides, the CDR3 is TGTGCCAGCAGTTACCCCGGGTTCGGGGAGACCCAGTACTTC. Protein product: CASSYPGFGETQYF.

CDR3 DNA sequence: TGTGCCAGCAGCGTAGGCGGGGGGCCTGTAGAGACCCAGTACTTC. Translating gives CASSVGGGPVETQYF. The chain carries TRBV9 and TRBJ2-5; TRBD2 matches 8 bases. CDR1 is SGDLS, CDR2 YYNGEE, per germline. This CDR3 contains 15 residues. V lost 0 bases, J lost 4 bases, and 5 bases stayed unmatched.